This TCR beta chain was identified during a study of CD8 T cells in ankylosing spondylitis. Whole-study results and caveats: Enrichment of disease-linked clones was reportedly significant in matched ankylosing spondylitis synovial fluid. Apparently characteristic of ankylosing spondylitis blood was a TCR beta motif (roughly eight highly homologous variants).

Comment on this clonotype: Its specificity is not known.

Trimming left V 0 bases short and J 8 bases short, with 15 bases between. CDR3 length equals 15 residues. Germline values: CDR1 ENHRY, CDR2 SYGVKD. It was by quantitative 5'-RACE with molecular barcodes that TCR beta libraries were made. A single record per CDR3 protein comes from TCRdb applying MiXCR to the 5' RACE reads. The sample has about 360,000 distinct CDR3 sequences, approximately 15% seen once; the top ten hold less than 1.1%. This clonotype was obtained from a male donor with ankylosing spondylitis or in good health (not recorded which). Sequencing input: blood, either unsorted or a sorted T cell fraction (not recorded which). V gene TRBV10-3 combines with J gene TRBJ2-3; no clear D gene. The CDR3 coding sequence is TGTGCCATCAGTGAGTCTGGCAGGATGGCGGCTACGCAGTATTTT. Its protein product is CAISESGRMAATQYF.